These 21 T cell receptor beta chains were all obtained from the same sample, sequenced in a study of CD8+CD57+ T cells in acquired aplastic anemia. According to the study, genomic DNA was the template for TCR beta VDJ and CDR3 profiling. TCRdb analysed the reads with MiXCR anew, one entry per CDR3 protein. The sample consists of under 200,000 distinct CDR3 sequences, less than 60% of them appearing once. Sequenced patients had shown CD8+CD57+ cell expansion by flow cytometry. The sequenced sample consisted of sorted CD4+, CD8+, or CD8+CD57+ T cells (not recorded which) from PBMCs. Receptors originate from a human donor with aplastic anemia.

This chain links TRBV24-1 with TRBJ2-2; the match to TRBD2 covers 9 bases. Germline trimming cut 4 bases from V and 4 bases from J; bases unmatched to any gene: 9. CDR3 length: 17 amino acids. Germline loops: CDR1 KGHDR, CDR2 SFDVKD. CDR3 residues: CATSESQGLAATGELFF. Written as DNA, the CDR3 is TGTGCCACCAGTGAATCCCAGGGACTAGCTGCCACCGGGGAGCTGTTTTTT.

V usage is TRBV24-1 and J usage is TRBJ2-7; TRBD1 agrees at 9 bases. J lost 5 bases, V lost 11 bases, and 6 bases had no gene match. The CDR3 covers 12 residues. CDR1 and CDR2 (germline): KGHDR, SFDVKD. The CDR3 sequence is CASEGQGHEQYF. Written as DNA, the CDR3 is TGTGCCAGCGAGGGACAGGGCCACGAGCAGTACTTC.

This clonotype was observed a few times. The chain uses TRBV6-1 and TRBJ2-2; D remains unclear. Between the trimmed V and J ends, which lost 4 bases and 5 bases, there was a span of 8 bases. Germline CDR1 and CDR2: MNHNS and SASEGT. This CDR3 has 13 residues. For the CDR3, the DNA is TGTGCCAGCAGTGGAGAGGTAACCGGGGAGCTGTTTTTT. It is translated as CASSGEVTGELFF.

Remarks on this clonotype: One end of the junction is discordant with germline, which a read error may explain. J is TRBJ1-6 and V is TRBV7-7; D gene unclear. CDR1 and CDR2 (germline): SSHAT, FNYEAQ (reference sequence). The CDR3 consists of 13 residues. The CDR3 loop reads CASSLELNSPLHF. As DNA, the CDR3 is TGTGCTAGCAGCTTAGAGCTTAATTCACCCCTCCACTTT.

V is TRBV15 and J is TRBJ1-3; no firm D call. Per germline, CDR1 LNHNV and CDR2 YYDKDF (reference sequence). This CDR3 region has 15 residues. V dropped 0 bases and J dropped 4 bases, with 10 bases sitting between them. The CDR3 DNA follows: TGTGCCACCAGCAGAGATATGGGTAACGGAAACACCATATATTTT. Translation gives CATSRDMGNGNTIYF. Drawing the rest from reference TRBV15 and TRBJ1-3, the complete variable domain is DAMVIQNPRYQVTQFGKPVTLSCSQTLNHNVMYWYQQKSSQAPKLLFHYYDKDFNNEADTPDNFQSRRPNTSFCFLDIRSPGLGDTAMYLCATSRDMGNGNTIYFGEGSWLTVV.

In regard to this clonotype: The conserved phenylalanine or tryptophan normally closing the CDR3 is absent here, so this likely arose from a read error. The chain combines TRBV7-9 with TRBJ2-1; D gene ambiguous. Germline CDR1 and CDR2: SEHNR and FQNEAQ (reference sequence). V dropped 5 bases and J dropped 4 bases, with 6 bases sitting between them. This CDR3 contains 12 residues. The CDR3 here is CASSEGYNEQFS. The CDR3 DNA reads as TGTGCCAGCAGCGAAGGGTACAATGAGCAGTTCTCC.

In regard to this clonotype: It may be a read error: a sequence one base away is much more abundant. The V call is TRBV6-1, the J call TRBJ2-7; TRBD1 matches at 10 bases. The CDR3 is 15 residues long. Germline assignment: CDR1 MNHNS and CDR2 SASEGT. Trimming removed 7 bases from V and 4 bases from J; junction bases left unmatched: 10. The chain's CDR3 is CASNGPGTGVYEQYF. The CDR3 bases are TGTGCCAGCAATGGGCCCGGGACAGGGGTATACGAGCAGTACTTC.

In this sample, this clonotype turned up a few times. It may be a read error: a sequence one base away is much more abundant. This rearrangement joins TRBV6-1 to TRBJ1-1; TRBD1 matches at 7 bases. Germline-derived CDR1 and CDR2 are MNHNS and SASEGT. Trimming cost V 4 bases and J 5 bases; bases outside gene matches: 7. There are 14 residues in the CDR3. The CDR3 region is CASSGAGGGTEAFF. The CDR3 DNA follows: TGTGCCAGCAGTGGAGCAGGGGGTGGGACTGAAGCTTTCTTT.

The count of this clonotype is one. This likely comes from a read error, as the CDR3 has no conserved phenylalanine or tryptophan at its end. This chain uses TRBV28 with TRBJ2-2; D is perhaps TRBD2 (7 bases). The germline V and J ends were trimmed by 6 bases and 4 bases, with 15 bases remaining between them. CDR3 length: 15 amino acids. The V gene's germline CDR1 is MDHEN and CDR2 SYDVKM. CDR3 loop: CASRVAGAGTGELFL. In nucleotides, the CDR3 is TGTGCCAGCAGGGTTGCGGGGGCTGGCACCGGGGAGCTGTTTCTT.

The rearrangement links TRBV19 to TRBJ1-6, with D perhaps TRBD1 (6 bases). Trimming removed 6 bases from V and 7 bases from J, with 13 bases in between. Germline V gene lookup returns CDR1 LNHDA and CDR2 SQIVND (reference sequence). The CDR3 consists of 14 residues. The CDR3 nucleotides are TGTGCCAGTAGCGTCAGGGGCGGCAATTCACCCCTCCACTTT. This gives the protein CASSVRGGNSPLHF.

In this sample, this clonotype turned up many times. The V gene is TRBV11-3, the J gene TRBJ2-2; 8 bases line up with TRBD2. The germline V gene has CDR1 SGHNT and CDR2 YENEEA. The junction had 4 bases not matched to a gene; V was cut back by 2 bases and J by 5 bases. CDR3 length: 15 amino acids. CDR3 nucleotides: TGTGCCAGCAGCTTATTGAGCGGGAGTACCGGGGAGCTGTTTTTT. Encoded protein: CASSLLSGSTGELFF.

CDR3 amino acids: CASSLEQNSPLHF. In DNA, the CDR3 is TGCGCCAGCAGCTTGGAACAGAATTCACCCCTCCACTTT. This chain links TRBV5-1 with TRBJ1-6; D unclear. Trimming took off 0 bases at V and 7 bases at J, with 5 bases between the two ends. The CDR3 consists of 13 residues. Looked up from germline, CDR1 is SGHRS and CDR2 is YFSETQ.

This chain uses TRBV7-6 with TRBJ1-1; D remains unclear. Germline values: CDR1 SGHVS, CDR2 FNYEAQ. CDR3 length: 13 residues. V gave up 5 bases and J gave up 2 bases, with 9 bases separating them. The CDR3 loop is CASSHTENTEAFF. CDR3 bases: TGTGCCAGCAGCCATACAGAAAACACTGAAGCTTTCTTT.

The chain combines TRBV2 with TRBJ2-1; possibly TRBD2 for D (5 bases). Germline V gives CDR1 SNHLY, CDR2 FYNNEI. CDR3 length: 13 residues. V was clipped by 6 bases and J by 8 bases, with 14 bases between them. The CDR3 DNA follows: TGTGCCAGCAGCGTAGAGGGCCGGGATGAGCAGTTCTTC. It yields the protein CASSVEGRDEQFF.

The V and J genes are TRBV7-3 and TRBJ2-6; perhaps TRBD2 as D (5 bases). The V gene lost 5 bases and the J gene lost 1 base, with 15 bases spanning the gap. Germline V gene sequence: CDR1 SGHTA, CDR2 FQGTGA. CDR3 length: 17 amino acids. The CDR3 reads CASSPSEGPSGANVLTF. The CDR3 DNA follows: TGTGCCAGCAGCCCCAGTGAGGGCCCATCTGGGGCCAACGTCCTGACTTTC. Based on the CDR3 plus reference TRBV7-3 and TRBJ2-6, the full variable domain is GAGVSQTPSNKVTEKGKYVELRCDPISGHTALYWYRQSLGQGPEFLIYFQGTGAADDSGLPNDRFFAVRPEGSVSTLKIQRTERGDSAVYLCASSPSEGPSGANVLTFGAGSRLTVL.

CDR3 in DNA: TGTGCCACCAGTGAAACAGGGGACAGGGGTGATTCACCCCTCCACTTT. Its protein is CATSETGDRGDSPLHF. V is TRBV24-1 and J is TRBJ1-6; 10 bases line up with TRBD1. Germline V gene data show CDR1 as KGHDR and CDR2 as SFDVKD. The CDR3 runs to 16 residues. Trimming cost V 4 bases and J 8 bases; bases outside gene matches: 7.

This clonotype showed up many times. V and J are TRBV20-1 and TRBJ2-5; 10 positions agree with TRBD2. The germline gives CDR1 DFQATT, CDR2 SNEGSKA (reference sequence). V shed 6 bases, J shed 4 bases, and the junction held 14 bases outside the gene matches. This CDR3 has 16 residues. CDR3 nucleotides: TGCAGTGCCCGAGGGGGCAGCGGGGGGGCCGGAGAGACCCAGTACTTC. Residues: CSARGGSGGAGETQYF.

In this sample, this clonotype turned up many times. The chain employs TRBV29-1 and TRBJ2-2; 10 positions match TRBD2. Germline CDR1 and CDR2: SQVTM and ANQGSEA. CDR3 length equals 17 residues. J lost 1 base, V lost 2 bases, and 7 bases had no gene match. The CDR3 sequence: CSVESEREGLNTGELFF. The CDR3 DNA reads TGCAGCGTTGAAAGCGAGCGGGAGGGCCTGAACACCGGGGAGCTGTTTTTT.

The chain carries TRBV29-1 and TRBJ1-5; unclear D gene. Germline lookup yields CDR1 SQVTM and CDR2 ANQGSEA. V was trimmed by 6 bases and J by 3 bases, leaving 15 bases between them. This CDR3 contains 14 residues. The CDR3, as DNA: TGCAGCGTCGCGAAGGGAGGCTCCAATCAGCCCCAGCATTTT. This translates into CSVAKGGSNQPQHF.

This clonotype was seen a few times. V and J are TRBV7-9 and TRBJ2-7; D is unclear. Trimming shortened V by 2 bases and J by 3 bases, and 8 bases separated the two germline ends. The CDR3 runs to 13 residues. In germline, CDR1 is SEHNR, CDR2 FQNEAQ (reference sequence). The CDR3 coding sequence is TGTGCCAGCAGCTTAAGTGCCAGCTACGAGCAGTACTTC. Protein sequence: CASSLSASYEQYF.

This clonotype was seen ten or more times. This sequence joins TRBV5-1 and TRBJ2-7, with 15 bases that match TRBD2. This CDR3 contains 20 residues. Germline CDR1 SGHRS, CDR2 YFSETQ. V lost 3 bases to trimming and J lost 0 bases; unmatched junction nucleotides: 13. Here the CDR3 DNA reads TGCGCCAGCAGCTCGCCGAACAGGACTAGCGGGGGGGCCTACTCCTACGAGCAGTACTTC. Translated, it gives CASSSPNRTSGGAYSYEQYF. Drawing the rest from reference TRBV5-1 and TRBJ2-7, the complete variable domain is KAGVTQTPRYLIKTRGQQVTLSCSPISGHRSVSWYQQTPGQGLQFLFEYFSETQRNKGNFPGRFSGRQFSNSRSEMNVSTLELGDSALYLCASSSPNRTSGGAYSYEQYFGPGTRLTVT.